This T cell receptor (beta chain) was captured in a study of blood T cell repertoires in COVID-19. Study overall: Samples representing acute and convalescent COVID-19 were sourced from the United States, Italy and Spain. Nucleic acid was either cDNA or gDNA, and it came from T cells, B-cell-depleted T cells, or PBMCs.

Seattle patients were enrolled while actively infected and followed longitudinally. In the original workflow: Amplification from reference gene primers served as the basis for estimated nucleated cell counts. TCRdb's table, derived via immunoSEQ multiplex PCR, lists solely in-frame clones and lacks some. V and J calls and clone size are as listed in that table; D and trimming were resolved from the DNA. The profile shows around 400,000 clones, roughly 86% of them singletons. This clone has a single count. The CDR3 totals 15 residues. Germline CDR1 and CDR2: SNHLY and FYNNEI. Between the trimmed V and J ends, which lost 7 bases and 7 bases, there was a span of 17 bases.

V is TRBV2 and J is TRBJ1-6; D is undetermined. Sequencing was done on a sample of peripheral blood. The source is a woman aged 25-40 years with COVID-19, enrolled during active disease. The CDR3: CASTFGGSLNSPLHF. The CDR3 nucleotides read TGTGCCAGCACCTTTGGCGGATCCTTGAATTCACCCCTCCACTTT. Using reference TRBV2 and TRBJ1-6 for the parts outside the CDR3, the full variable domain is EPEVTQTPSHQVTQMGQEVILRCVPISNHLYFYWYRQILGQKVEFLVSFYNNEISEKSEIFDDQFSVERPDGSNFTLKIRSTKLEDSAMYFCASTFGGSLNSPLHFGNGTRLTVT.